This passage covers 18 T cell receptor beta chains from one sample sequenced in a study of shared clonotypes between healthy human individuals. The assay was immunoSEQ multiplex PCR, and TCRdb's table has in-frame clones only and misses some. The table includes roughly 2,500,000 clones, over 85% detected once. Source material: naive CD4+ T cells from PBMCs. This sample's subset: CD45RA+ positively selected. The origin of the receptors is a man between 18 and 35 years old in good health. Some clones in this sample may be carry-over from other donors' samples.

On this clone: Other DNA sequences of this sample code for an identical CDR3. V and J are TRBV18 and TRBJ2-7; D is unclear. The V and J ends lost 0 bases and 0 bases respectively, with 0 bases between them. The CDR3 spans 12 residues. The germline V gene has CDR1 KGHSH and CDR2 LQKENI. Here the CDR3 DNA reads TGTGCCAGCTCACCACCCTCCTACGAGCAGTACTTC. Translation gives CASSPPSYEQYF.

This chain connects TRBV9 to TRBJ1-4, with 8 bases identical to TRBD1. CDR1 SGDLS and CDR2 YYNGEE come from the germline V gene. This CDR3 is built from 15 residues. The J segment lost 5 bases and the V segment lost 3 bases, leaving 6 bases of the junction unmatched. The CDR3 DNA reads TGTGCCAGCAGCGGACAGGGGATGGGGAATGAAAAACTGTTTTTT. This codes for CASSGQGMGNEKLFF. Full variable domain (outside the CDR3, taken from reference TRBV9 and TRBJ1-4): DSGVTQTPKHLITATGQRVTLRCSPRSGDLSVYWYQQSLDQGLQFLIQYYNGEERAKGNILERFSAQQFPDLHSELNLSSLELGDSALYFCASSGQGMGNEKLFFGSGTQLSVL.

The chain links TRBV7-2 to TRBJ1-5, with D hard to call. Trimming shortened V by 0 bases and J by 4 bases, and 10 bases separated the two germline ends. Germline V gene data show CDR1 as SGHTA and CDR2 as FQGNSA. The CDR3 length is 15 residues. The CDR3 region has the DNA TGTGCCAGCAGCTTAGCCCCGACCCCTAATCAGCCCCAGCATTTT. It yields the protein CASSLAPTPNQPQHF.

The rearrangement links TRBV7-9 to TRBJ1-6, with D possibly matching TRBD1 (5 bases). Germline V gene data show CDR1 as SEHNR and CDR2 as FQNEAQ (reference sequence). V lost 1 base and J lost 7, with 11 bases in between. There are 15 residues in the CDR3. CDR3 in DNA: TGTGCCAGCAGCTTAGTGGCAGGGAAGAATTCACCCCTCCACTTT. Translation: CASSLVAGKNSPLHF.

In DNA, the CDR3 is TGTGCCAGCAAGCGAATGGGAACTTCCATGGGGGATACGCAGTATTTT. As protein: CASKRMGTSMGDTQYF. The rearrangement uses TRBV2 and TRBJ2-3, with unresolved D. This CDR3 is built from 16 residues. V shed 7 bases and J shed 6 bases, with 23 bases lying between them. Germline CDR1 SNHLY, CDR2 FYNNEI.

The CDR3 coding sequence is TGTGCCAGCAGTTTAGAAGATCGTGAAGCTTTCTTT. Translation: CASSLEDREAFF. The chain uses TRBV28 and TRBJ1-1; no clear D. Germline CDR1 MDHEN, CDR2 SYDVKM. The CDR3 runs 12 residues. V lost 2 bases and J 7 bases, leaving 8 bases between the germline ends.

This clone was detected a few times. The chain joins TRBV9 to TRBJ1-2; the D is unclear. V was cut by 4 bases and J by 14 bases, with 12 bases left in between. This CDR3 contains 10 residues. The germline gives CDR1 SGDLS, CDR2 YYNGEE. As DNA, the CDR3 is TGTGCCAGCAGCCCCGATAAACTAACCTTC. As protein: CASSPDKLTF.

For this clone: Within the sample, other DNA sequences also encode this same CDR3. This rearrangement joins TRBV28 to TRBJ2-7, with D possibly being TRBD1 (5 bases). This CDR3 is 12 amino acids long. Germline loops: CDR1 MDHEN, CDR2 SYDVKM. The ends were cut back, 6 bases at V and 3 bases at J, with 9 bases in the middle. In nucleotides, the CDR3 is TGTGCCAGCAGCCTCAGGGTCTACGAGCAGTACTTC. It encodes CASSLRVYEQYF.

The chain combines TRBV4-1 with TRBJ2-7; TRBD1 agrees at 8 bases. The CDR3 consists of 15 residues. V trimming: 4 bases; J trimming: 2 bases; junction bases outside the gene matches: 7. The V gene's germline CDR1 is MGHRA and CDR2 YSYEKL. CDR3 bases: TGCGCCAGCAGCCTTCGGACAGGGATGCCCTACGAGCAGTACTTC. Its translation is CASSLRTGMPYEQYF.

This chain links TRBV4-1 with TRBJ1-2, with 8 bases matching TRBD1. This CDR3 has 14 amino acids. The germline V gene encodes CDR1 MGHRA and CDR2 YSYEKL. V shed 1 base, J shed 8 bases, and the junction held 6 bases outside the gene matches. CDR3 DNA sequence: TGCGCCAGCAGCCAAGCGGACAGGGTCCTCGGCTACACCTTC. Protein: CASSQADRVLGYTF.

J is TRBJ2-3 and V is TRBV25-1; 7 bases are shared with TRBD2. V shed 3 bases and J 2 bases; nucleotides not matched to a gene: 8. Germline lookup yields CDR1 MGHDK and CDR2 SYGVNS. The CDR3 is 16 amino acids. CDR3 region: CASSDLSSGFTDTQYF. DNA for the CDR3: TGTGCCAGCAGTGACTTATCTAGCGGTTTCACAGATACGCAGTATTTT. The whole variable domain, remainder taken from reference TRBV25-1 and TRBJ2-3, is EADIYQTPRYLVIGTGKKITLECSQTMGHDKMYWYQQDPGMELHLIHYSYGVNSTEKGDLSSESTVSRIRTEHFPLTLESARPSHTSQYLCASSDLSSGFTDTQYFGPGTRLTVL.

The CDR3 DNA reads as TGCGCCAGCAGCCCAACCGGGACACCGAAAAATTCACCCCTCCACTTT. Its translation is CASSPTGTPKNSPLHF. The chain links TRBV5-1 to TRBJ1-6, with D perhaps matching TRBD1 (6 bases). The length of the CDR3 is 16 residues. Trimming shortened V by 4 bases and J by 7 bases, and 18 bases separated the two germline ends. CDR1 is SGHRS, CDR2 YFSETQ, per germline. Full variable domain (outside the CDR3, taken from reference TRBV5-1 and TRBJ1-6): KAGVTQTPRYLIKTRGQQVTLSCSPISGHRSVSWYQQTPGQGLQFLFEYFSETQRNKGNFPGRFSGRQFSNSRSEMNVSTLELGDSALYLCASSPTGTPKNSPLHFGNGTRLTVT.

The chain carries TRBV29-1 and TRBJ2-3; TRBD1 or TRBD2 may be the D gene (5 bases each). The germline gives CDR1 SQVTM, CDR2 ANQGSEA. This CDR3 has 14 residues. V lost 3 bases and J lost 0, with 10 bases in between. Here the CDR3 reads CSVDGADSTDTQYF. The DNA for the CDR3 is TGCAGCGTTGACGGGGCAGATAGCACAGATACGCAGTATTTT.

This chain uses TRBV5-1 with TRBJ2-1; 7 bases map to TRBD2. The CDR3 is 17 residues long. Germline values: CDR1 SGHRS, CDR2 YFSETQ. Unmatched junction bases numbered 13, after V lost 4 bases and J lost 3 bases. As DNA, the CDR3 is TGCGCCAGCAGCCCCCGGGGCCTAGCGGACTACTACAATGAGCAGTTCTTC. It is translated as CASSPRGLADYYNEQFF.

The gene calls are TRBV5-6 and TRBJ2-7; TRBD1 matches at 10 bases. This CDR3 spans 14 amino acids. V was clipped by 5 bases and J by 2 bases; unmatched bases: 4. Germline CDR1 is SGHDT and CDR2 is YYEEEE. The CDR3 coding sequence is TGTGCCAGCAGGATGACAGGGGGCGCCTACGAGCAGTACTTC. Translating it yields CASRMTGGAYEQYF.

The V call is TRBV9, the J call TRBJ1-3; TRBD1 matches 7 bases. V lost 5 bases, J lost 6 bases, and 5 bases stayed unmatched. Germline assignment: CDR1 SGDLS and CDR2 YYNGEE. The CDR3 consists of 13 residues. As DNA, the CDR3 is TGTGCCAGCAGGCGACAGGGTTCAAACACCATATATTTT. Protein sequence: CASRRQGSNTIYF.

This clone was recorded once. The chain recombines TRBV5-1 with TRBJ2-1, with D hard to call. Trimming shortened V by 4 bases and J by 2 bases, and 16 bases separated the two germline ends. The CDR3 has 16 residues. The V gene's germline CDR1 is SGHRS and CDR2 YFSETQ. The CDR3 here is CASSPLYGTTYNEQFF. The CDR3 bases are TGCGCCAGCAGCCCCCTTTATGGAACCACCTACAATGAGCAGTTCTTC.

The chain is built from TRBV30 and TRBJ1-1; D is possibly TRBD1 (6 bases). Trimming shortened V by 0 bases and J by 6 bases, and 11 bases separated the two germline ends. Germline CDR1 is GTSNPN and CDR2 is SVGIG (reference sequence). This CDR3 has 13 residues. CDR3 in amino acids: CAWSVGEGAEAFF. CDR3 DNA: TGTGCCTGGAGTGTAGGCGAGGGGGCTGAAGCTTTCTTT.